The 29 T cell receptor beta chains presented below share a single source sample, sequenced in a study of blood T cell repertoires in COVID-19. Sequencing used immunoSEQ multiplex PCR; TCRdb keeps in-frame clones, though not all of them. The table has some 240,000 clones, 75% to 90% seen once. Specimen: peripheral blood. The receptors shown here come from an older woman with active or convalescent COVID-19.

The V call is TRBV6-5, the J call TRBJ1-3; no clear D. V dropped 2 bases and J dropped 0 bases, with 5 bases sitting between them. CDR3 length equals 14 residues. Germline CDR1 MNHEY, CDR2 SVGAGI. As DNA, the CDR3 is TGTGCCAGCAGTTACCTCTCCTCTGGAAACACCATATATTTT. As protein: CASSYLSSGNTIYF.

The chain joins TRBV9 to TRBJ2-3; 10 bases are a match to TRBD2. Per germline, CDR1 SGDLS and CDR2 YYNGEE. Germline trimming cut 0 bases from V and 4 bases from J; bases unmatched to any gene: 5. CDR3 length equals 16 residues. The CDR3 is CASSVATSGASDTQYF. The CDR3 DNA reads as TGTGCCAGCAGCGTAGCTACTAGCGGGGCCTCAGATACGCAGTATTTT.

The DNA for the CDR3 is TGTGCCAGCAGCCCGAGGCGGGCTTCAAACACTGAAGCTTTCTTT. Translating it yields CASSPRRASNTEAFF. The chain links TRBV3-1 (or the pseudogene TRBV3-2) to TRBJ1-1; no clear D gene. The CDR3 spans 15 residues. CDR1 LGHDT and CDR2 YNNKEL come from the germline V gene (reference sequence). V was shortened by 4 bases and J by 2 bases, with 14 bases between the two germline ends.

Notes on this clone: In the same sample, other DNA sequences code for this CDR3. The chain carries TRBV18 and TRBJ1-2; 7 nucleotides match TRBD1. Germline V gives CDR1 KGHSH, CDR2 LQKENI. There are 13 residues in the CDR3. The V segment lost 3 bases and the J segment 6 bases; nucleotides outside the gene matches: 4. The CDR3 DNA follows: TGTGCCAGCTCACCCGACAGGGTCAATGGCTACACCTTC. Translation: CASSPDRVNGYTF.

The chain combines TRBV11-2 with TRBJ1-6; TRBD1 matches at 7 bases. Germline V CDR1 and CDR2: SGHAT, FQNNGV. The CDR3 contains 15 residues. V was clipped by 6 bases and J by 1 base; unmatched bases: 3. CDR3 protein: CASRLDRSYNSPLHF. The CDR3 region has the DNA TGTGCCAGCAGGTTGGACAGGTCCTATAATTCACCCCTCCACTTT.

The gene calls are TRBV14 and TRBJ1-3; 7 positions match TRBD1. Looked up from germline, CDR1 is SGHDN and CDR2 is FVKESK. This CDR3 has 14 amino acids. The V segment lost 3 bases and the J segment 2 bases; nucleotides outside the gene matches: 1. CDR3 amino acids: CASSQGQPGNTIYF. In DNA, the CDR3 is TGTGCCAGCAGCCAGGGACAGCCTGGAAACACCATATATTTT.

The rearrangement links TRBV6-1 to TRBJ1-2, with 7 bases fitting TRBD1. Germline V gives CDR1 MNHNS, CDR2 SASEGT. Trimming took 2 bases from V and 1 from J; bases not matched to a gene: 4. The CDR3 consists of 15 residues. CDR3 DNA sequence: TGTGCCAGCAGTGAAAGTTACAGGGGTAACTATGGCTACACCTTC. Its protein product is CASSESYRGNYGYTF.

The chain combines TRBV5-4 with TRBJ1-2, with D unresolved. Germline-derived CDR1 and CDR2 are SGHNT and YYREEE (reference sequence). V dropped 3 bases and J dropped 7 bases, with 13 bases sitting between them. The CDR3 has 13 residues. DNA of the CDR3: TGTGCCAGCAGCTCCCAGGCCGGTAGTGGCTACACCTTC. Amino acids: CASSSQAGSGYTF. Together with reference TRBV5-4 and TRBJ1-2, the CDR3 gives the full variable domain: ETGVTQSPTHLIKTRGQQVTLRCSSQSGHNTVSWYQQALGQGPQFIFQYYREEENGRGNFPPRFSGLQFPNYSSELNVNALELDDSALYLCASSSQAGSGYTFGSGTRLTVV.

The chain carries TRBV11-2 and TRBJ2-7; 14 nucleotides line up with TRBD2. The CDR3 is 17 residues long. Germline trimming cut 1 base from V and 4 bases from J; bases unmatched to any gene: 6. Germline V CDR1 and CDR2: SGHAT, FQNNGV. CDR3 coding DNA: TGTGCCAGCAGCTTAGGGACTAGCGGGGGGCCGGGGTACGAGCAGTACTTC. This codes for CASSLGTSGGPGYEQYF.

The table lists this clone with a count of one. V usage is TRBV6-5 and J usage is TRBJ1-1; D gene unclear. The V gene's germline CDR1 is MNHEY and CDR2 SVGAGI. V was pared by 4 bases and J by 3 bases, with 18 bases between. The length of the CDR3 is 16 residues. CDR3 nucleotides: TGTGCCAGCAGTTTTCCGACCCCCGCCGGGGACACTGAAGCTTTCTTT. Translation: CASSFPTPAGDTEAFF.

This chain links TRBV18 with TRBJ2-3; 7 positions agree with TRBD1. CDR3 length: 16 residues. The V gene end was trimmed by 3 bases and the J gene end by 8 bases; junction bases not matched to a gene: 14. Germline loops: CDR1 KGHSH, CDR2 LQKENI. CDR3 coding DNA: TGTGCCAGCTCACCGCCCCGGGACAGCACGTCAGGTACGCAGTATTTT. Its translation: CASSPPRDSTSGTQYF.

V and J are TRBV7-2 and TRBJ2-3; 13 nucleotides line up with TRBD2. Germline V gene lookup returns CDR1 SGHTA and CDR2 FQGNSA. V was pared by 2 bases and J by 0 bases, with 5 bases of the junction left unmatched. CDR3 length: 18 residues. The CDR3 sequence: CASSLYTSGGASTDTQYF. CDR3 bases: TGTGCCAGCAGCTTATATACTAGCGGGGGGGCTAGCACAGATACGCAGTATTTT.

This sequence joins TRBV19 and TRBJ1-5; no clear D gene. Trimming shortened V by 2 bases and J by 5 bases, and 10 bases separated the two germline ends. The germline V gene has CDR1 LNHDA and CDR2 SQIVND (reference sequence). The CDR3 consists of 14 residues. DNA for the CDR3: TGTGCCAGTAGTATACGTGGGAGGGATCAGCCCCAGCATTTT. It is translated as CASSIRGRDQPQHF.

The chain is built from TRBV29-1 and TRBJ2-1, with TRBD1 as a possible D gene (5 bases). CDR3 length equals 18 residues. V was trimmed by 1 base and J by 1 base, leaving 20 bases between them. Germline CDR1 and CDR2: SQVTM and ANQGSEA. CDR3 amino acids: CSVEGSQGAGRSYNEQFF. DNA for the CDR3: TGCAGCGTTGAAGGGAGTCAGGGTGCAGGCAGGTCCTACAATGAGCAGTTCTTC.

The CDR3 coding sequence is TGTGCCAGCAGCTTAGTGGGGGGAGACTACAATGAGCAGTTCTTC. It encodes CASSLVGGDYNEQFF. The chain is built from TRBV7-3 and TRBJ2-1; perhaps TRBD2 as D (6 bases). The CDR3 totals 15 residues. Germline CDR1 and CDR2: SGHTA and FQGTGA. The ends were cut back, 2 bases at V and 3 bases at J, with 11 bases in the middle.

The CDR3 nucleotides are TGTGCCAGCTCAGGTGGACAGGGTGAGACCCAGTACTTC. This translates into CASSGGQGETQYF. The chain uses TRBV18 and TRBJ2-5, with 8 nucleotides matching TRBD1. Germline lookup yields CDR1 KGHSH and CDR2 LQKENI. The trim removed 5 bases at V and 5 bases at J, leaving 4 bases unmatched. There are 13 residues in the CDR3.

The V call is TRBV12-5, the J call TRBJ1-2, with 7 bases that match TRBD1. The germline CDR1 and CDR2 sequences are LGHNT and FRNRAP. The CDR3 contains 17 residues. V shed 1 base and J 7 bases; nucleotides not matched to a gene: 15. The DNA of the CDR3 is TGTGCTAGTGGTTTGGGCCCCAGGACAGGCGCCTTGGGTGGCTACACCTTC. Encoded protein: CASGLGPRTGALGGYTF.

The chain carries TRBV5-1 and TRBJ1-2; D not resolved. Germline V gene lookup returns CDR1 SGHRS and CDR2 YFSETQ. The CDR3 has 16 residues. V dropped 6 bases and J dropped 2 bases, with 20 bases sitting between them. CDR3 nucleotides: TGCGCCAGCAACCCGAACCCCGTTGGGAGCAACTATGGCTACACCTTC. Translated: CASNPNPVGSNYGYTF.

The gene calls are TRBV10-3 and TRBJ1-4, with D tentatively TRBD1 (5 bases). The germline gives CDR1 ENHRY, CDR2 SYGVKD. This CDR3 has 13 residues. Trimming removed 2 bases at V and 7 bases at J, with 8 bases between. Here the CDR3 DNA reads TGTGCCATCAGTGAGGGGGGAGGTGAAAAACTGTTTTTT. It translates to CAISEGGGEKLFF.

V is TRBV6-5 and J is TRBJ1-1, with unresolved D. The CDR3 covers 13 residues. Germline CDR1 and CDR2: MNHEY and SVGAGI. V lost 6 bases and J 1 base, leaving 9 bases between the germline ends. In DNA, the CDR3 is TGTGCCAGCAGGGCCGTTTCGAACACTGAAGCTTTCTTT. Its protein is CASRAVSNTEAFF.

The genes are TRBV2 and TRBJ1-2; TRBD1 is a possible D gene (6 bases). The V gene's germline CDR1 is SNHLY and CDR2 FYNNEI. This CDR3 is 16 amino acids long. V was trimmed by 3 bases and J by 7 bases, leaving 21 bases between them. The CDR3 sequence is CASSEREGDIIFGYTF. Written as DNA, the CDR3 is TGTGCCAGCAGTGAGAGGGAGGGGGACATAATATTTGGCTACACCTTC.

The rearrangement uses TRBV3-1 (or the pseudogene TRBV3-2) and TRBJ1-3; 7 bases fit TRBD1. The CDR3 totals 14 residues. With V trimmed by 4 bases and J by 2 bases, 2 bases remained unmatched. Germline-derived CDR1 and CDR2 are LGHDT and YNNKEL (reference sequence). The CDR3 loop reads CASSPQGAGNTIYF. In nucleotides, the CDR3 is TGTGCCAGCAGCCCCCAGGGGGCTGGAAACACCATATATTTT.

This clone was seen just once. V gene TRBV9 combines with J gene TRBJ2-5; 16 positions agree with TRBD2. Germline V CDR1 and CDR2: SGDLS, YYNGEE. This CDR3 region has 19 residues. V was pared by 4 bases and J by 1 base, with 10 bases of the junction left unmatched. The CDR3 nucleotides read TGTGCCAGCAGCCCCCAGGGACTAGCGGGGGGGGGCCCCCAAGAGACCCAGTACTTC. Translation: CASSPQGLAGGGPQETQYF.

The chain links TRBV7-2 to TRBJ1-2, with TRBD1 identical over 7 bases. CDR3 length equals 16 residues. Germline CDR1 SGHTA, CDR2 FQGNSA. The V gene end was trimmed by 3 bases and the J gene end by 2 bases; junction bases not matched to a gene: 9. This CDR3 is CASSLSTGSGNYGYTF. DNA for the CDR3: TGTGCCAGCAGCTTGTCGACAGGGTCGGGAAACTATGGCTACACCTTC.

V gene TRBV18 combines with J gene TRBJ1-5, with a weak D call TRBD1 (5 bases). In germline, CDR1 is KGHSH, CDR2 LQKENI. V lost 2 bases, J lost 0 bases, and 14 bases lay in between. CDR3 length: 17 amino acids. The CDR3 loop reads CASSPYRSSHSNQPQHF. CDR3 nucleotides: TGTGCCAGCTCACCATACAGGTCGTCGCATAGCAATCAGCCCCAGCATTTT. Together with reference TRBV18 and TRBJ1-5, the CDR3 gives the full variable domain: NAGVMQNPRHLVRRRGQEARLRCSPMKGHSHVYWYRQLPEEGLKFMVYLQKENIIDESGMPKERFSAEFPKEGPSILRIQQVVRGDSAAYFCASSPYRSSHSNQPQHFGDGTRLSIL.

V gene TRBV2 combines with J gene TRBJ2-5, with D maybe TRBD2 (6 bases). From germline, CDR1 is SNHLY and CDR2 FYNNEI. This CDR3 spans 14 amino acids. Trimming pared 1 base from V and 7 bases from J, leaving 13 bases between. In DNA, the CDR3 is TGTGCCAGCAGTGAAGAGGTAGCGGCCTCGACCCAGTACTTC. This translates into CASSEEVAASTQYF.

The gene calls are TRBV7-2 and TRBJ2-7; 13 bases line up with TRBD2. Germline V gene sequence: CDR1 SGHTA, CDR2 FQGNSA. The J segment lost 3 bases and the V segment lost 0 bases, leaving 5 bases of the junction unmatched. The CDR3 loop spans 17 amino acids. CDR3 coding DNA: TGTGCCAGCAGCTTAGCCACTAGCGGGGGGGGTATCTACGAGCAGTACTTC. Protein sequence: CASSLATSGGGIYEQYF.

The V call is TRBV7-2, the J call TRBJ2-5, with a possible D match to TRBD2 (6 bases). V was cut by 2 bases and J by 5 bases, with 15 bases left in between. CDR3 length: 15 residues. Germline V lookup: CDR1 SGHTA, CDR2 FQGNSA. The CDR3 DNA reads as TGTGCCAGCAGCTTATATAGCCTCCGGGGGGAGACCCAGTACTTC. Translation gives CASSLYSLRGETQYF. The whole variable domain, filled in from reference TRBV7-2 and TRBJ2-5, reads GAGVSQSPSNKVTEKGKDVELRCDPISGHTALYWYRQSLGQGLEFLIYFQGNSAPDKSGLPSDRFSAERTGGSVSTLTIQRTQQEDSAVYLCASSLYSLRGETQYFGPGTRLLVL.

The CDR3 sequence is CASSPGQGKVSTEAFF. DNA of the CDR3: TGTGCCAGCTCACCAGGACAGGGGAAGGTGAGCACTGAAGCTTTCTTT. V is TRBV18 and J is TRBJ1-1; TRBD1 matches at 9 bases. This CDR3 is 16 amino acids long. J gave up 4 bases and V 2 bases, and 8 bases lay outside the gene matches. Looked up from germline, CDR1 is KGHSH and CDR2 is LQKENI. Using reference TRBV18 and TRBJ1-1 for the parts outside the CDR3, the full variable domain is NAGVMQNPRHLVRRRGQEARLRCSPMKGHSHVYWYRQLPEEGLKFMVYLQKENIIDESGMPKERFSAEFPKEGPSILRIQQVVRGDSAAYFCASSPGQGKVSTEAFFGQGTRLTVV.